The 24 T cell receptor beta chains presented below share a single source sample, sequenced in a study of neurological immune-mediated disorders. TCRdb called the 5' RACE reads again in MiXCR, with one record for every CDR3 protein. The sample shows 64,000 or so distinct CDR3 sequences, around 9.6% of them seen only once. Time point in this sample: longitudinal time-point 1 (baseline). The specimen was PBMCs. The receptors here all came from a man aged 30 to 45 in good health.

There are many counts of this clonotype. The CDR3 sequence is CASLSSTTSTFTEQFF. The DNA for the CDR3 is TGTGCCAGCCTCAGTTCCACGACTAGCACATTCACAGAGCAGTTCTTC. The chain carries TRBV11-2 and TRBJ2-1; TRBD2 agrees at 7 bases. CDR3 length equals 16 residues. V lost 8 bases, J lost 10 bases, and 20 bases stayed unmatched. The germline CDR1 and CDR2 sequences are SGHAT and FQNNGV.

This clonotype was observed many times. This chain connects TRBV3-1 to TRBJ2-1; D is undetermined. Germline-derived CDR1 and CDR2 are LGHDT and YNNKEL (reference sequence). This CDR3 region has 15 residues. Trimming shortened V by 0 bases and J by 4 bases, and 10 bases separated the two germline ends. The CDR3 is CASSQETLVYNEQFF. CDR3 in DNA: TGTGCCAGCAGCCAAGAGACGCTAGTTTACAATGAGCAGTTCTTC.

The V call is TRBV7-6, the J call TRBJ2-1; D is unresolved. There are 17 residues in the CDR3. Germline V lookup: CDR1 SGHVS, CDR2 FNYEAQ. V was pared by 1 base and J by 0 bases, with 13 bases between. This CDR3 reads CASSLVVAVSSYNEQFF. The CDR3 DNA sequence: TGTGCCAGCAGCTTAGTTGTGGCGGTGAGCTCCTACAATGAGCAGTTCTTC. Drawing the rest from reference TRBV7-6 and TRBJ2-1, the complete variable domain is GAGVSQSPRYKVTKRGQDVALRCDPISGHVSLYWYRQALGQGPEFLTYFNYEAQQDKSGLPNDRFSAERPEGSISTLTIQRTEQRDSAMYRCASSLVVAVSSYNEQFFGPGTRLTVL.

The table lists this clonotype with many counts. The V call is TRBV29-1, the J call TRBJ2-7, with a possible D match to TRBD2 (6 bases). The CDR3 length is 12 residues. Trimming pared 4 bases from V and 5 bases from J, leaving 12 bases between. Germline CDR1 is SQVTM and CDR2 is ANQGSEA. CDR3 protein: CSVAASVHEQYF. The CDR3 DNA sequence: TGCAGCGTTGCGGCTAGCGTCCACGAGCAGTACTTC.

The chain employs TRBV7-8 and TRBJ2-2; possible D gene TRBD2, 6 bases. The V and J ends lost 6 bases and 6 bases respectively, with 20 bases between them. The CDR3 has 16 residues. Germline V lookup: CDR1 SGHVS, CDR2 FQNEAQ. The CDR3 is CASRPPRTGEAGELFF. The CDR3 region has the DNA TGTGCCAGCAGACCCCCGCGGACGGGGGAAGCCGGGGAGCTGTTTTTT.

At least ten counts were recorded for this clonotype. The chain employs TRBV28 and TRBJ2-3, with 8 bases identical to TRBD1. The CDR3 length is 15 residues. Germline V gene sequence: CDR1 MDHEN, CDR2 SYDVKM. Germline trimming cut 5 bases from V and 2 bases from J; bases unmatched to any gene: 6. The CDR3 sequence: CASSVDRAYTDTQYF. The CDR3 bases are TGTGCCAGCAGTGTGGACAGGGCCTACACAGATACGCAGTATTTT.

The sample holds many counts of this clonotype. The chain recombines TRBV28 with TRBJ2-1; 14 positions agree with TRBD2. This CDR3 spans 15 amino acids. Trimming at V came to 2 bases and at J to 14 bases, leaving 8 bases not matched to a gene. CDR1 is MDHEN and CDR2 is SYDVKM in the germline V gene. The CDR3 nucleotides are TGTGCCAGCAGTTTACCGGGACTAGCGGGAGAAGAGAAGTTCTTC. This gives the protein CASSLPGLAGEEKFF.

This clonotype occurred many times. The CDR3 loop is CASSLEGRDTEAFF. The CDR3 DNA follows: TGTGCCAGCAGCTTGGAAGGGAGGGACACTGAAGCTTTCTTT. The J gene is TRBJ1-1, the V gene TRBV5-5; D is uncertain. This CDR3 has 14 amino acids. Looked up from germline, CDR1 is SGHKS and CDR2 is YYEKEE (reference sequence). Trimming left V 0 bases short and J 3 bases short, with 9 bases between.

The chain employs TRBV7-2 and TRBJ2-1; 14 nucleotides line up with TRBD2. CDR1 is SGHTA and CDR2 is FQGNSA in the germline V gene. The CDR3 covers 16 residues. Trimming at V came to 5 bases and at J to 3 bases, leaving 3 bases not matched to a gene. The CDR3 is CASSGGTSGGYNEQFF. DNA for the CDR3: TGTGCCAGCAGCGGCGGGACTAGCGGGGGCTACAATGAGCAGTTCTTC.

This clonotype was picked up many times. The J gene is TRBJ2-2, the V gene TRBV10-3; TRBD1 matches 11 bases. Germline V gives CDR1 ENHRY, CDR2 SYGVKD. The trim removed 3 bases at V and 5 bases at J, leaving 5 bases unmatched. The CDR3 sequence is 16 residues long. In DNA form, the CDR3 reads TGTGCCATCAGTGAATACGGGACAGGGGGGACCGGGGAGCTGTTTTTT. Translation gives CAISEYGTGGTGELFF.

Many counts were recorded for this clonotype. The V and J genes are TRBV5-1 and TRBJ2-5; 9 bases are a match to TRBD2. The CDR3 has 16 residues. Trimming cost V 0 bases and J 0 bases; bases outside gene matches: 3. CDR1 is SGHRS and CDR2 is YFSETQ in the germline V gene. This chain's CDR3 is CASSLAPSGNQETQYF. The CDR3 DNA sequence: TGCGCCAGCAGCTTGGCTCCTAGCGGGAACCAAGAGACCCAGTACTTC.

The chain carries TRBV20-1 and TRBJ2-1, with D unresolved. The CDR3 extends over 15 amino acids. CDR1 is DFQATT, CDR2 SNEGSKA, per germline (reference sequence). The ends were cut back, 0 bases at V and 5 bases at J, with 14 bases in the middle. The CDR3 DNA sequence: TGCAGTGCTAGAGATAATCTTGGCGGTAACAATGAGCAGTTCTTC. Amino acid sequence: CSARDNLGGNNEQFF.

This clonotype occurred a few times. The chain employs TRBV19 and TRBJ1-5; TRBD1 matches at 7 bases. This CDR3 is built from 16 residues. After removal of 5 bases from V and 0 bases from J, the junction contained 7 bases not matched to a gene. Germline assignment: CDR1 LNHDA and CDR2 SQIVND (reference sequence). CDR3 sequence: CASSSGQPNSNQPQHF. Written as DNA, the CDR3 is TGTGCCAGTAGTTCGGGACAGCCAAATAGCAATCAGCCCCAGCATTTT.

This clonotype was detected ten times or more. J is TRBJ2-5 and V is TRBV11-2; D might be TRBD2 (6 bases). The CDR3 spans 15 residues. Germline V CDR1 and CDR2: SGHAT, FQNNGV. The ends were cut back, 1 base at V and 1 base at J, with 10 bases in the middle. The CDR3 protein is CASSLGAGFQETQYF. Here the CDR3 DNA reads TGTGCCAGCAGCTTAGGAGCGGGCTTCCAAGAGACCCAGTACTTC. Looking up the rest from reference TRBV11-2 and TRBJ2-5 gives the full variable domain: EAGVAQSPRYKIIEKRQSVAFWCNPISGHATLYWYQQILGQGPKLLIQFQNNGVVDDSQLPKDRFSAERLKGVDSTLKIQPAKLEDSAVYLCASSLGAGFQETQYFGPGTRLLVL.

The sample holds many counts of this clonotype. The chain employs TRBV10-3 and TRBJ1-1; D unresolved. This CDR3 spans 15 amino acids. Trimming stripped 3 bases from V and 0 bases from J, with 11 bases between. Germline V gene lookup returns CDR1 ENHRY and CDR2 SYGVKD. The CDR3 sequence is CAISDQRVLNTEAFF. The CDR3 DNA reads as TGTGCCATCAGTGATCAAAGGGTCCTGAACACTGAAGCTTTCTTT.

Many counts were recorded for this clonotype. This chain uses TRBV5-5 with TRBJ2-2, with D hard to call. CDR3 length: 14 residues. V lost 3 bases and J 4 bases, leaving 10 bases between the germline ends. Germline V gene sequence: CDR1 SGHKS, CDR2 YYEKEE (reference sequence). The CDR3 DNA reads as TGTGCCAGCAGCTCGAGTTTAAGCACCGGGGAGCTGTTTTTT. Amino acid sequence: CASSSSLSTGELFF. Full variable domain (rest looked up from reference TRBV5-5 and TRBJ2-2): DAGVTQSPTHLIKTRGQQVTLRCSPISGHKSVSWYQQVLGQGPQFIFQYYEKEERGRGNFPDRFSARQFPNYSSELNVNALLLGDSALYLCASSSSLSTGELFFGEGSRLTVL.

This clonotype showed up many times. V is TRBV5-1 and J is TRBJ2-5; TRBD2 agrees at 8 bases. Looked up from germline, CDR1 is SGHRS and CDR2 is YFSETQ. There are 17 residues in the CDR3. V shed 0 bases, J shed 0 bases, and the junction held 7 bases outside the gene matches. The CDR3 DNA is TGCGCCAGCAGCTTGGATCCTGGCGGGAGGTACCAAGAGACCCAGTACTTC. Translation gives CASSLDPGGRYQETQYF. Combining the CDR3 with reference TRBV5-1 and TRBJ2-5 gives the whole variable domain KAGVTQTPRYLIKTRGQQVTLSCSPISGHRSVSWYQQTPGQGLQFLFEYFSETQRNKGNFPGRFSGRQFSNSRSEMNVSTLELGDSALYLCASSLDPGGRYQETQYFGPGTRLLVL.

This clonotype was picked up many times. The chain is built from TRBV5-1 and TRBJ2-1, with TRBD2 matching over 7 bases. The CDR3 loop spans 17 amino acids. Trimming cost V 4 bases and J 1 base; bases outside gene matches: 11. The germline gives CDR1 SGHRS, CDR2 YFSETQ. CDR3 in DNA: TGCGCCAGCAGCCCCATAAGTGCGGGAGTATCCTACAATGAGCAGTTCTTC. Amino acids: CASSPISAGVSYNEQFF.

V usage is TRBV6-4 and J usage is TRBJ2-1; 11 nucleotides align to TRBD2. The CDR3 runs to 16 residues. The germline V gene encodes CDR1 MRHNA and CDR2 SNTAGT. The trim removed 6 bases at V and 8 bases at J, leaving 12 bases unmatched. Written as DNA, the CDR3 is TGTGCCAGCAGCAAAACCGGGACTAGCGGTTCCGATGAGCAGTTCTTC. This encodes CASSKTGTSGSDEQFF.

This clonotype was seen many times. CDR3 DNA sequence: TGCAGCGCGTCTAGCGGGAGGGGATGGGGCACAGATACGCAGTATTTT. It encodes CSASSGRGWGTDTQYF. The chain uses TRBV29-1 and TRBJ2-3; 12 nucleotides match TRBD2. CDR3 size: 16 residues. Germline V CDR1 and CDR2: SQVTM, ANQGSEA. V trimming: 7 bases; J trimming: 1 base; junction bases outside the gene matches: 9.

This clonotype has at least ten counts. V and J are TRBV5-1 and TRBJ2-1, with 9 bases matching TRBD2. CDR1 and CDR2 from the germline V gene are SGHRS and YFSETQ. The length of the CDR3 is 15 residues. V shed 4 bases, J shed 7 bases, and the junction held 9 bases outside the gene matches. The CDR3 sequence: CASSLELAGENEQFF. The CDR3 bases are TGCGCCAGCAGCCTCGAACTAGCGGGCGAAAATGAGCAGTTCTTC. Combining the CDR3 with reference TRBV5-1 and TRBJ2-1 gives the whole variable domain KAGVTQTPRYLIKTRGQQVTLSCSPISGHRSVSWYQQTPGQGLQFLFEYFSETQRNKGNFPGRFSGRQFSNSRSEMNVSTLELGDSALYLCASSLELAGENEQFFGPGTRLTVL.

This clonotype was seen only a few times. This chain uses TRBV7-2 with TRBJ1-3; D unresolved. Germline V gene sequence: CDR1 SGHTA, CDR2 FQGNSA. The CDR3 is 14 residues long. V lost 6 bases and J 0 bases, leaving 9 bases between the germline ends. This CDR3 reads CASSSSLSGNTIYF. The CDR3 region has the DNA TGTGCCAGCAGTTCCTCTCTCTCTGGAAACACCATATATTTT. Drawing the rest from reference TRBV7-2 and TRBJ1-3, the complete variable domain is GAGVSQSPSNKVTEKGKDVELRCDPISGHTALYWYRQSLGQGLEFLIYFQGNSAPDKSGLPSDRFSAERTGGSVSTLTIQRTQQEDSAVYLCASSSSLSGNTIYFGEGSWLTVV.

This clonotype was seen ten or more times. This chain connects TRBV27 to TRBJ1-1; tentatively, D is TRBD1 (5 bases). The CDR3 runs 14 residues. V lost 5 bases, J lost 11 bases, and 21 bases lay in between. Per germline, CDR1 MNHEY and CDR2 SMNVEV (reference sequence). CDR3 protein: CASSNLRGSGYAFF. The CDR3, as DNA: TGTGCCAGCAGTAACCTGAGGGGTTCAGGTTACGCTTTCTTT.

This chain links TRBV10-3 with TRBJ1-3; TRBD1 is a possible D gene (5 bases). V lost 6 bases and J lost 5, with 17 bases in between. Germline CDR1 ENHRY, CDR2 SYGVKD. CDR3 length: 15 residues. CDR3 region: CAISAGGEARNTIYF. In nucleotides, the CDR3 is TGTGCCATCAGCGCCGGGGGGGAAGCCAGAAACACCATATATTTT.